This T cell receptor (beta chain) was sequenced during a study of shared clonotypes between healthy human individuals. Trimming cost V 4 bases and J 2 bases, with 11 bases left between them. Looked up from germline, CDR1 is KGHSH and CDR2 is LQKENI. This CDR3 contains 14 residues. Produced via immunoSEQ multiplex PCR; TCRdb's table is partial and in-frame only. The table lists 500,000 or so clones, around 95% of them singletons. Study observations and caveats: The study generally estimated greater richness for naive than memory subsets. Sequencing of the sorted subsets was shown by rarefaction to be incomplete despite large depth. It was observed that 5% to 6.5% of naive CD4 clonotypes were shared across four donors.

A note on this clone: Its specificity is not known.

The sample taken for sequencing was naive CD4+ T cells sorted from blood. Subset noted: CD45RA+ positively selected. The chain has TRBV18 and TRBJ2-5; the D call may be TRBD1 or TRBD2 (5 bases each). The TCR sequence derives from a woman aged 25 to 39 in good health. The CDR3 loop is CASSQTEGQETQYF. DNA of the CDR3: TGTGCCAGCTCACAAACCGAGGGGCAAGAGACCCAGTACTTC.